These 31 T cell receptor beta chains were sequenced from one sample in a study of response to subunit inactivated influenza vaccine. Each CDR3 protein is one row after TCRdb ran MiXCR on the RT-PCR reads. This table has roughly 570,000 distinct CDR3 sequences, approximately 14% appearing once. The sample here was PBMCs from blood, taken 11 to 12 days after vaccination. These TCRs come from a man aged 45-60 years who received an inactivated influenza vaccine.

The table lists this clonotype with a few counts. The chain recombines TRBV7-2 with TRBJ2-3; D unclear. Per germline, CDR1 SGHTA and CDR2 FQGNSA. The length of the CDR3 is 14 residues. Trimming cost V 1 base and J 2 bases, with 7 bases left between them. CDR3 loop: CASSLVGYTDTQYF. In DNA, the CDR3 is TGTGCCAGCAGCTTAGTGGGCTACACAGATACGCAGTATTTT. The full variable domain, its missing parts supplied by reference TRBV7-2 and TRBJ2-3, is GAGVSQSPSNKVTEKGKDVELRCDPISGHTALYWYRQSLGQGLEFLIYFQGNSAPDKSGLPSDRFSAERTGGSVSTLTIQRTQQEDSAVYLCASSLVGYTDTQYFGPGTRLTVL.

This clonotype was seen at least ten times. Here the CDR3 reads CASSSRAISYNEQFF. As DNA, the CDR3 is TGTGCCAGCAGTTCCAGAGCTATCTCCTACAATGAGCAGTTCTTC. The genes are TRBV12-3 or TRBV12-4 and TRBJ2-1; D is unresolved. The CDR3 runs 15 residues. Trimming removed 4 bases from V and 0 bases from J, with 10 bases in between.

The chain links TRBV4-3 to TRBJ1-2; 7 nucleotides match TRBD1. Germline V gives CDR1 LGHNA, CDR2 YSLEER. The CDR3 has 16 amino acids. Trimming cost V 4 bases and J 4 bases; bases outside gene matches: 12. CDR3 nucleotides: TGCGCCAGCAGCCCGAGGACAGGCCAGGGGACCTATGGCTACACCTTC. It codes for CASSPRTGQGTYGYTF.

The chain combines TRBV6-2 or TRBV6-3 with TRBJ2-7; D perhaps matches TRBD2 (5 bases). CDR1 and CDR2 (germline): MNHEY, SVGEGT. Trimming stripped 7 bases from V and 1 base from J, with 14 bases between. The CDR3 runs 14 residues. CDR3 sequence reads: CASTDLRGSYEQYF. The CDR3 DNA sequence: TGTGCCAGCACCGACCTAAGAGGGTCCTACGAGCAGTACTTC.

This clonotype was observed a few times. The rearrangement links TRBV12-3 or TRBV12-4 to TRBJ2-1; D perhaps matches TRBD1 (5 bases). V shed 1 base and J shed 10 bases, with 11 bases lying between them. The CDR3 length is 13 residues. The CDR3 nucleotides read TGTGCCAGCAGTTTAGTTCAGGGTGGGGAGCAGTTCTTC. Protein product: CASSLVQGGEQFF.

This clonotype was recorded a few times. The chain carries TRBV24-1 and TRBJ2-3; 11 bases align to TRBD2. V was pared by 4 bases and J by 1 base, with 6 bases of the junction left unmatched. CDR1 is KGHDR, CDR2 SFDVKD, per germline. The CDR3 sequence is 17 residues long. The CDR3 loop reads CATSDRMGLAGTDTQYF. In nucleotides, the CDR3 is TGTGCCACCAGTGACCGCATGGGACTAGCGGGCACAGATACGCAGTATTTT.

The table lists this clonotype with a few counts. V usage is TRBV10-3 and J usage is TRBJ2-3; D not certain. This CDR3 spans 11 amino acids. V dropped 7 bases and J dropped 3 bases, with 5 bases sitting between them. The germline CDR1 and CDR2 sequences are ENHRY and SYGVKD. The CDR3 coding sequence is TGTGCCATCATGGGGACAGATACGCAGTATTTT. Translating gives CAIMGTDTQYF.

In nucleotides, the CDR3 is TGTGCCAGCAGTCCGACCGGGACTCTAAGGTTGTGGCAGTTCTTC. Translated: CASSPTGTLRLWQFF. The rearrangement joins TRBV12-3 or TRBV12-4 to TRBJ2-1, with D maybe TRBD2 (6 bases). This CDR3 has 15 residues. The V end lost 5 bases, the J end lost 12 bases, and 23 bases lay between the germline ends.

This clonotype was seen more than once but under ten times. The rearrangement uses TRBV11-2 and TRBJ2-7; TRBD2 aligns across 9 bases. CDR1 and CDR2 from the germline V gene are SGHAT and FQNNGV. The CDR3 is 18 residues long. The V gene end was trimmed by 5 bases and the J gene end by 4 bases; junction bases not matched to a gene: 18. CDR3 region: CASSPRAGLAGRKYEQYF. Written as DNA, the CDR3 is TGTGCCAGCAGCCCCCGCGCGGGGCTAGCGGGGAGAAAATACGAGCAGTACTTC.

This chain joins TRBV9 and TRBJ2-5; D unclear. The CDR3 has 15 amino acids. Trimming cost V 1 base and J 5 bases, with 15 bases left between them. Germline loops: CDR1 SGDLS, CDR2 YYNGEE. CDR3 sequence: CASSVRGFTSETQYF. DNA for the CDR3: TGTGCCAGCAGCGTAAGAGGTTTTACTTCGGAGACCCAGTACTTC.

This clonotype has only a few counts. The rearrangement joins TRBV16 to TRBJ1-5; D uncertain. V lost 4 bases, J lost 2 bases, and 6 bases lay in between. The length of the CDR3 is 13 residues. The germline V gene encodes CDR1 KGHSY and CDR2 FQNENV. The CDR3 nucleotides read TGTGCCAGCAGCCCCTGGGGCAATCAGCCCCAGCATTTT. Residues: CASSPWGNQPQHF.

The chain recombines TRBV4-2 with TRBJ2-7; the D gene is possibly TRBD2 (7 bases). The CDR3 sequence is 16 residues long. V lost 0 bases, J lost 3 bases, and 15 bases lay in between. In germline, CDR1 is LGHNA, CDR2 YNFKEQ. CDR3 amino acids: CASSQEGEGGSYEQYF. The CDR3 bases are TGTGCCAGCAGCCAAGAGGGTGAGGGGGGGAGCTACGAGCAGTACTTC.

The chain has TRBV24-1 and TRBJ2-3; 11 bases match TRBD2. The CDR3 contains 18 residues. V trimming: 4 bases; J trimming: 0 bases; junction bases outside the gene matches: 8. Germline V lookup: CDR1 KGHDR, CDR2 SFDVKD. The CDR3 region is CATSDRSGRAVSTDTQYF. The CDR3 DNA is TGTGCCACCAGTGACCGTAGCGGGAGGGCTGTAAGCACAGATACGCAGTATTTT.

The chain carries TRBV6-1 and TRBJ1-4, with D perhaps matching TRBD1 (5 bases). Germline CDR1 is MNHNS and CDR2 is SASEGT. Trimming stripped 6 bases from V and 4 bases from J, with 18 bases between. The CDR3 spans 16 residues. CDR3 sequence: CASSLLTGTDNEKLFF. CDR3 coding DNA: TGTGCCAGCAGCCTCCTTACCGGGACGGATAATGAAAAACTGTTTTTT.

The rearrangement uses TRBV20-1 and TRBJ2-2; 8 bases fit TRBD1. This CDR3 contains 14 residues. Germline CDR1 and CDR2: DFQATT and SNEGSKA (reference sequence). V lost 5 bases, J lost 0 bases, and 2 bases stayed unmatched. CDR3 sequence (DNA): TGCAGTGCTCCAGGGGGCACGAACACCGGGGAGCTGTTTTTT. This translates into CSAPGGTNTGELFF.

This clonotype was observed a few times. CDR3 sequence reads: CSVLLPGSAGANVLTF. CDR3 sequence (DNA): TGCAGCGTCCTCCTTCCGGGTTCGGCAGGGGCCAACGTCCTGACTTTC. J is TRBJ2-6 and V is TRBV29-1; D gene uncertain. V lost 6 bases and J 4 bases, leaving 19 bases between the germline ends. Per the germline V gene, CDR1 is SQVTM and CDR2 is ANQGSEA. The CDR3 consists of 16 residues. Full variable domain (missing parts from reference TRBV29-1 and TRBJ2-6): SAVISQKPSRDICQRGTSLTIQCQVDSQVTMMFWYRQQPGQSLTLIATANQGSEATYESGFVIDKFPISRPNLTFSTLTVSNMSPEDSSIYLCSVLLPGSAGANVLTFGAGSRLTVL.

This clonotype was recorded a few times. V and J are TRBV9 and TRBJ2-2; 9 nucleotides agree with TRBD1. Trimming removed 4 bases from V and 3 bases from J; junction bases left unmatched: 10. Germline V gene sequence: CDR1 SGDLS, CDR2 YYNGEE. The CDR3 extends over 17 amino acids. The CDR3 loop reads CASSPPSGTGYTGELFF. CDR3 nucleotides: TGTGCCAGCAGCCCACCCTCTGGGACAGGGTACACCGGGGAGCTGTTTTTT. Variable domain in full (rest from reference TRBV9 and TRBJ2-2): DSGVTQTPKHLITATGQRVTLRCSPRSGDLSVYWYQQSLDQGLQFLIQYYNGEERAKGNILERFSAQQFPDLHSELNLSSLELGDSALYFCASSPPSGTGYTGELFFGEGSRLTVL.

The rearrangement links TRBV20-1 to TRBJ1-2, with D perhaps matching TRBD1 (6 bases). Per germline, CDR1 DFQATT and CDR2 SNEGSKA (reference sequence). The CDR3 is 14 residues long. Trimming removed 1 base from V and 3 bases from J, with 12 bases in between. CDR3 in amino acids: CSARGGAGDYGYTF. The CDR3 bases are TGCAGTGCTAGAGGGGGGGCCGGGGACTATGGCTACACCTTC.

This rearrangement joins TRBV9 to TRBJ2-1; 7 nucleotides match TRBD1. In germline, CDR1 is SGDLS, CDR2 YYNGEE. The length of the CDR3 is 15 residues. Trimming took 2 bases from V and 8 from J; bases not matched to a gene: 10. CDR3: CASSVSSRGLDEQFF. The CDR3 nucleotides read TGTGCCAGCAGCGTGAGCTCGAGGGGGCTCGATGAGCAGTTCTTC.

The chain recombines TRBV7-2 with TRBJ2-3; no reliable D call. Germline CDR1 is SGHTA and CDR2 is FQGNSA. The CDR3 loop spans 14 amino acids. Trimming stripped 2 bases from V and 2 bases from J, with 8 bases between. The CDR3 reads CASSLPFATDTQYF. The CDR3 DNA is TGTGCCAGCAGCTTACCATTCGCCACAGATACGCAGTATTTT.

This clonotype was detected many times. The chain carries TRBV7-2 and TRBJ2-3; D call uncertain. The CDR3 contains 13 residues. The ends were cut back, 2 bases at V and 5 bases at J, with 8 bases in the middle. Germline CDR1 and CDR2: SGHTA and FQGNSA. CDR3 DNA sequence: TGTGCCAGCAGCTTACTTGGACGAGATACGCAGTATTTT. Its protein is CASSLLGRDTQYF. Variable domain in full (rest from reference TRBV7-2 and TRBJ2-3): GAGVSQSPSNKVTEKGKDVELRCDPISGHTALYWYRQSLGQGLEFLIYFQGNSAPDKSGLPSDRFSAERTGGSVSTLTIQRTQQEDSAVYLCASSLLGRDTQYFGPGTRLTVL.

The chain recombines TRBV20-1 with TRBJ2-3; D unresolved. The V end lost 1 base, the J end lost 4 bases, and 9 bases lay between the germline ends. The CDR3 extends over 13 amino acids. CDR1 is DFQATT and CDR2 is SNEGSKA in the germline V gene (reference sequence). CDR3 sequence reads: CSARVVVSDTQYF. CDR3 bases: TGCAGTGCTAGAGTAGTCGTTTCAGATACGCAGTATTTT.

This clonotype was counted between two and nine times. The V call is TRBV12-3 or TRBV12-4, the J call TRBJ1-1; 7 bases are a match to TRBD1. The CDR3 consists of 12 residues. The junction had 6 bases not matched to a gene; V was cut back by 6 bases and J by 8 bases. CDR3 DNA sequence: TGTGCCAGCAGATCCGGACAGGCAGAAGCTTTCTTT. Translation: CASRSGQAEAFF.

V gene TRBV12-3 or TRBV12-4 combines with J gene TRBJ2-3, with 15 bases fitting TRBD2. The V and J ends lost 6 bases and 2 bases, in that order; junction bases with no gene match: 9. The CDR3 is made up of 18 amino acids. CDR3 sequence: CASRSPGLAGGHTDTQYF. DNA for the CDR3: TGTGCCAGCAGGTCACCGGGACTAGCGGGGGGCCACACAGATACGCAGTATTTT.

The chain has TRBV3-1 and TRBJ1-2; D ambiguous. Trimming took off 1 base at V and 0 bases at J, with 9 bases between the two ends. From germline, CDR1 is LGHDT and CDR2 YNNKEL (reference sequence). CDR3 length equals 15 residues. DNA of the CDR3: TGTGCCAGCAGCCAAGGAATCAGCCCTAACTATGGCTACACCTTC. It is translated as CASSQGISPNYGYTF.

This clonotype was counted only a few times. The V gene is TRBV12-3 or TRBV12-4, the J gene TRBJ2-2; weak D call: TRBD1 (5 bases). V lost 7 bases to trimming and J lost 4 bases, with 13 bases between them. The CDR3 length is 14 residues. The chain's CDR3 is CASNRWTTTGELFF. As DNA, the CDR3 is TGTGCCAGCAACCGATGGACAACCACCGGGGAGCTGTTTTTT.

This clonotype showed up just a few times. The V call is TRBV6-2 or TRBV6-3, the J call TRBJ2-7; TRBD2 matches at 10 bases. The V and J ends lost 6 bases and 2 bases, in that order; junction bases with no gene match: 10. The CDR3 totals 16 residues. Germline V CDR1 and CDR2: MNHEY, SVGEGT. The CDR3 DNA is TGTGCCAGCAGAAACCTCCGAGCGGGAGGGACCTACGAGCAGTACTTC. Protein sequence: CASRNLRAGGTYEQYF.

The chain links TRBV4-3 to TRBJ2-1; 8 bases agree with TRBD2. This CDR3 spans 17 amino acids. The V segment lost 0 bases and the J segment 10 bases; nucleotides outside the gene matches: 14. The germline V gene encodes CDR1 LGHNA and CDR2 YSLEER. This chain's CDR3 is CASSQEHTGGFFREQFF. In DNA, the CDR3 is TGCGCCAGCAGCCAAGAACATACGGGAGGGTTCTTTCGAGAGCAGTTCTTC.

This clonotype was seen more than once but under ten times. CDR3 amino acids: CASTLYNRDTDTQYF. In DNA, the CDR3 is TGCGCCAGCACCCTCTATAACAGGGACACAGATACGCAGTATTTT. This sequence joins TRBV5-1 and TRBJ2-3; possible D gene TRBD1, 6 bases. The V and J ends lost 6 bases and 2 bases respectively, with 16 bases between them. Looked up from germline, CDR1 is SGHRS and CDR2 is YFSETQ. There are 15 residues in the CDR3.

There are many counts of this clonotype. V is TRBV4-3 and J is TRBJ2-1; tentative D call: TRBD2 (6 bases). Trimming removed 0 bases from V and 7 bases from J, with 16 bases in between. The germline CDR1 and CDR2 sequences are LGHNA and YSLEER. CDR3 length: 16 amino acids. The CDR3 bases are TGCGCCAGCAGCCAAGAGTGGGACTCCGCTTTGAATGAGCAGTTCTTC. Residues: CASSQEWDSALNEQFF.

This clonotype was observed a few times. The CDR3 protein is CASSQDALEDEQFF. The CDR3 DNA reads TGTGCCAGCAGCCAAGATGCCCTGGAGGATGAGCAGTTCTTC. The V and J genes are TRBV4-2 and TRBJ2-1, with D possibly matching TRBD2 (5 bases). The V end was cut by 0 bases, the J end by 8 bases, with 11 bases between. The germline CDR1 and CDR2 sequences are LGHNA and YNFKEQ. This CDR3 is 14 amino acids long.